This TCR beta chain stems from a study of shared clonotypes between healthy human individuals. The data were produced by immunoSEQ multiplex PCR, yet TCRdb's version contains in-frame clones alone and is incomplete. The sample lists millions of clones; approximately 92% were seen once. The CDR3 length is 18 residues. The trim removed 6 bases at V and 3 bases at J, leaving 14 bases unmatched. The germline CDR1 and CDR2 sequences are SGHRS and YFSETQ. The material sequenced was naive CD4+ T cells sorted from blood. Stated subset: CD45RA+ positively selected. The chain combines TRBV5-1 with TRBJ2-2; 10 bases line up with TRBD2. The origin of this receptor is a man aged 18 to 30 in good health. The CDR3: CASTHLLLAGSDTGELFF. CDR3 sequence (DNA): TGCGCCAGCACCCACCTACTACTAGCGGGAAGCGACACCGGGGAGCTGTTTTTT.